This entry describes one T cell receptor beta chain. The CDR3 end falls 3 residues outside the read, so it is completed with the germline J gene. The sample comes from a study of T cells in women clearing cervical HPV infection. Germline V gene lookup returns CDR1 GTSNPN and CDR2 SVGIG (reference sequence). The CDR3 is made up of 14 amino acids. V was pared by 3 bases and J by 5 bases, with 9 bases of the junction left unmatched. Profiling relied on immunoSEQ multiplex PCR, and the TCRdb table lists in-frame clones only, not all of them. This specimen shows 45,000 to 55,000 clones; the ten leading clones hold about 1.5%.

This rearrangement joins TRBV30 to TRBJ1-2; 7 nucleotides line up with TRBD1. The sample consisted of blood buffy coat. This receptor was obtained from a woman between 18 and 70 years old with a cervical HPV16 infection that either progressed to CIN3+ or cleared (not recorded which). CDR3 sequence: CAWSGSTGRYGYTF. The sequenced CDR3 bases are TGTGCCTGGAGCGGATCGACAGGGCGTTATGGC.